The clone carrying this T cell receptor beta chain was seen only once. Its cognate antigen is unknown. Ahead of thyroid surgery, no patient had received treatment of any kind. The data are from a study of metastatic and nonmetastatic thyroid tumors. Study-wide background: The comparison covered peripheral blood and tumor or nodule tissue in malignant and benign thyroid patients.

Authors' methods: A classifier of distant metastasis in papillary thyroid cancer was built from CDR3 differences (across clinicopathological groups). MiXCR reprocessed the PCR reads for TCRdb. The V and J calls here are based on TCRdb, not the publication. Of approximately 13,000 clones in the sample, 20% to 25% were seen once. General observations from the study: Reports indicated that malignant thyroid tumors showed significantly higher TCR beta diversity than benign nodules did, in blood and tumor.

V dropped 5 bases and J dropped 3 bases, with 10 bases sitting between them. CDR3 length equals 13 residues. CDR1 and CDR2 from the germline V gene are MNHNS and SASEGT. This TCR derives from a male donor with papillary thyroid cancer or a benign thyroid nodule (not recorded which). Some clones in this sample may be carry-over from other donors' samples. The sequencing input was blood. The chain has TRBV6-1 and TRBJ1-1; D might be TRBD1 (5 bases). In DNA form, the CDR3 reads TGTGCCAGCAGTCGAGGGGAGGACACTGAAGCTTTCTTT. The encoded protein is CASSRGEDTEAFF.